The clone carrying this T cell receptor (beta chain) was detected a few times. Its target is not known. The data derive from a study of beta chain features in type 1 diabetes. Study outcomes and limitations: Within each of all four CD4+ subsets, Type 1 diabetes patients had TCRB CDR3s that were moderately but significantly shorter. Naive, central memory and Treg TCRB repertoires appeared more alike in patients than in healthy donors.

The whole isolated RNA underwent reverse transcription, so sequencing captured expressed TCRB transcripts. Profiled with immunoSEQ multiplex PCR; TCRdb holds only in-frame clones, not every one. The sample has about 150,000 clones, 10% seen once. CDR1 MNHEY and CDR2 SMNVEV come from the germline V gene (reference sequence). The CDR3 loop spans 13 amino acids. V lost 8 bases, J lost 2 bases, and 13 bases lay in between. The V gene is TRBV27, the J gene TRBJ2-7, with D tentatively TRBD1 (5 bases). The TCR originated in a man aged 25 to 40 with type 1 diabetes. The sample comprised central memory CD4+ T cells from blood. The CDR3 bases are TGTGCCAGCCACGGACACCAGGCCTACGAGCAGTACTTC. Amino acid sequence: CASHGHQAYEQYF.